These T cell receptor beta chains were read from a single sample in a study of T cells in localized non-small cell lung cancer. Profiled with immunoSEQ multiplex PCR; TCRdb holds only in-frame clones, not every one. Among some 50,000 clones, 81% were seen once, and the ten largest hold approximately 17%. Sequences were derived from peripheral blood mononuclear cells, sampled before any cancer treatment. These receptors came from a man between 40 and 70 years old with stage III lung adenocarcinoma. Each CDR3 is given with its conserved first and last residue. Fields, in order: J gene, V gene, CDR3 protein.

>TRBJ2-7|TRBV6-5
CASSYLTSGPYEQYF
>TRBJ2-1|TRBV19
CASTSGTTYNEQFF
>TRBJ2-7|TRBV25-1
CASSVSRGRNEQYF
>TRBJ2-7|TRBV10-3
CAILVVDEQYF
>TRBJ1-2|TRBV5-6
CASSTGWTEVADGYTF
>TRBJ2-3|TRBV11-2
CASSLRGLAGGTQYF
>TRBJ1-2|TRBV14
CASSHGEAHRVPNYGYTF
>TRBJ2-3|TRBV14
CASSSGLAGSTDTQYF
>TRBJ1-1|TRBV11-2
CASSLVLGTNTEAFF
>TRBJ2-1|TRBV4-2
CASSQERFEQFF
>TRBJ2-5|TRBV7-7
CASSFNSQETQYF
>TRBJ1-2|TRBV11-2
CASSLDMGFYGYTF
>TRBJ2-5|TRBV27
CASSFHGGEKTQYF
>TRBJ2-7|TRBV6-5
CASRLSGGASEQYF
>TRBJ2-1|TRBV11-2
CASSLEQLSYNEQFF
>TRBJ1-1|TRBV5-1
CASSLKGWDTEAFF
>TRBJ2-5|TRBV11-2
CASSLGGHGETQYF
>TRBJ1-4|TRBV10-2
CASTLTGGNEKLFF
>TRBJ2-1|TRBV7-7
CASSLSSGDNEQFF
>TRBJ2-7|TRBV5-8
CASREYREREQYF
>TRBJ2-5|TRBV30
CACRGTVQETQYF
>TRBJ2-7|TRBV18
CASSPGTGFQAYEQYF